The 23 T cell receptor beta chains below were found in one sample sequenced in a study of blood T cell repertoires in COVID-19. TCRdb keeps only in-frame clones here, not all; method: immunoSEQ multiplex PCR. The data contain around 340,000 clones, 75% to 90% of them seen just once; the ten biggest clones take up just over 7%. Sequenced material: peripheral blood. The receptors shown here come from a woman aged 55 to 70 with COVID-19, enrolled during active disease.

J is TRBJ1-2 and V is TRBV7-9; D remains ambiguous. The germline V gene encodes CDR1 SEHNR and CDR2 FQNEAQ (reference sequence). The CDR3 sequence is 13 residues long. V was cut by 4 bases and J by 4 bases, with 10 bases left in between. The CDR3 reads CASSYRGSYGYTF. The CDR3 DNA is TGTGCCAGCAGCTATCGAGGGTCCTATGGCTACACCTTC.

This clone is a singleton in its sample. This chain uses TRBV10-2 with TRBJ1-1; D gene uncertain. V was clipped by 3 bases and J by 12 bases, with 11 bases between them. Germline CDR1 and CDR2: WSHSY and SAAADI. CDR3 length: 11 amino acids. The CDR3 DNA is TGCGCCAGCAGTGACCTACTAGTCTCTTTCTTT. Amino acid sequence: CASSDLLVSFF.

The chain combines TRBV9 with TRBJ2-7; 7 nucleotides align to TRBD1. Germline V gene lookup returns CDR1 SGDLS and CDR2 YYNGEE. CDR3 length: 15 amino acids. Germline trimming cut 3 bases from V and 0 bases from J; bases unmatched to any gene: 6. The DNA for the CDR3 is TGTGCCAGCAGCGCTTCAGGGGACAGCTCCTACGAGCAGTACTTC. Amino acids: CASSASGDSSYEQYF.

This rearrangement joins TRBV5-1 to TRBJ2-7; 8 bases agree with TRBD1. The V segment lost 7 bases and the J segment 2 bases; nucleotides outside the gene matches: 11. Germline values: CDR1 SGHRS, CDR2 YFSETQ. This CDR3 has 15 residues. The CDR3 sequence is CASRLWTGLTYEQYF. The CDR3 DNA follows: TGCGCCAGCCGCCTATGGACAGGGTTGACCTACGAGCAGTACTTC.

The chain combines TRBV5-1 with TRBJ1-1; unclear D gene. The V and J ends lost 2 bases and 3 bases respectively, with 8 bases between them. Germline CDR1 and CDR2: SGHRS and YFSETQ. This CDR3 spans 13 amino acids. CDR3 sequence (DNA): TGCGCCAGCAGCTTCATCACAGACACTGAAGCTTTCTTT. Translation: CASSFITDTEAFF.

The V gene is TRBV19, the J gene TRBJ2-7, with 9 bases lining up with TRBD2. Germline assignment: CDR1 LNHDA and CDR2 SQIVND (reference sequence). The CDR3 length is 15 residues. Losses at the gene ends were 3 bases for V and 2 bases for J; bases not matched to a gene: 5. The CDR3 protein is CASSMSAGGAYEQYF. The CDR3 DNA reads TGTGCCAGTAGTATGTCAGCGGGGGGCGCCTACGAGCAGTACTTC.

With respect to this clone: A read error may produce the germline difference seen at one junction end. This sequence joins TRBV6-1 and TRBJ1-5, with 8 bases that match TRBD1. CDR3 length: 15 residues. Looked up from germline, CDR1 is MNHNS and CDR2 is SASEGT. Here the CDR3 reads CASSQAGGSNQPQHF. In DNA form, the CDR3 reads TGTGCCAGCAGTCAAGCAGGGGGCAGCAATCAGCCCCAGCATTTT.

This clone has a single count. The J gene is TRBJ2-1, the V gene TRBV10-3, with no clear D. CDR3 length equals 12 residues. Germline values: CDR1 ENHRY, CDR2 SYGVKD. Trimming took 1 base from V and 7 from J, leaving 5 bases between them. The CDR3: CAISEFGNEQFF. The CDR3 DNA reads TGTGCCATCAGTGAGTTCGGGAATGAGCAGTTCTTC.

CDR3 sequence: CASSSSISGYTEAFF. Written as DNA, the CDR3 is TGTGCCAGCAGTTCCTCGATAAGCGGGTACACTGAAGCTTTCTTT. The chain is built from TRBV6-5 and TRBJ1-1; D is uncertain. This CDR3 has 15 residues. V was cut by 4 bases and J by 3 bases, with 15 bases left in between. Germline CDR1 is MNHEY and CDR2 is SVGAGI.

The CDR3 sequence: CASSGQAYTGELFF. For the CDR3, the DNA is TGCGCCAGCAGTGGACAGGCGTACACCGGGGAGCTGTTTTTT. The V call is TRBV10-1, the J call TRBJ2-2; a possible D gene is TRBD1 (6 bases). V lost 4 bases and J lost 3, with 9 bases in between. The CDR3 consists of 14 residues. Germline V gene lookup returns CDR1 WNHNN and CDR2 SYGVQD (reference sequence).

The chain is built from TRBV5-1 and TRBJ1-5; TRBD1 aligns across 8 bases. Germline CDR1 reads SGHRS; CDR2 reads YFSETQ. This CDR3 comprises 14 residues. With 2 bases clipped from V and 5 bases from J, the junction kept 3 bases outside the gene matches. In DNA form, the CDR3 reads TGCGCCAGCAGCTTCGGACAGGGCGATCAGCCCCAGCATTTT. Translated: CASSFGQGDQPQHF. Using reference TRBV5-1 and TRBJ1-5 for the parts outside the CDR3, the full variable domain is KAGVTQTPRYLIKTRGQQVTLSCSPISGHRSVSWYQQTPGQGLQFLFEYFSETQRNKGNFPGRFSGRQFSNSRSEMNVSTLELGDSALYLCASSFGQGDQPQHFGDGTRLSIL.

The rearrangement links TRBV6-2 or TRBV6-3 to TRBJ1-5, with D perhaps matching TRBD1 (5 bases). The germline CDR1 and CDR2 sequences are MNHEY and SVGEGT. Between the trimmed V and J ends, which lost 0 bases and 9 bases, there was a span of 18 bases. The CDR3 is made up of 16 amino acids. This chain's CDR3 is CASSYSEGRAVGPQHF. The CDR3 DNA follows: TGTGCCAGCAGTTACTCGGAGGGGCGGGCCGTGGGGCCCCAGCATTTT.

V and J are TRBV27 and TRBJ2-7, with 7 bases matching TRBD1. This CDR3 is 14 amino acids long. Germline CDR1 reads MNHEY; CDR2 reads SMNVEV (reference sequence). Trimming cost V 4 bases and J 4 bases; bases outside gene matches: 7. The CDR3 protein is CASSSRTGAYEQYF. The CDR3 DNA follows: TGTGCCAGCAGTTCACGGACAGGCGCGTACGAGCAGTACTTC.

This chain links TRBV24-1 with TRBJ1-2, with TRBD1 identical over 7 bases. The CDR3 runs 15 residues. Trimming at V came to 2 bases and at J to 8 bases, leaving 10 bases not matched to a gene. The germline CDR1 and CDR2 sequences are KGHDR and SFDVKD. CDR3 nucleotide sequence: TGTGCCACCAGTGATTCCTCAGAGGGGGCTGGGGGCTACACCTTC. It is translated as CATSDSSEGAGGYTF.

This sequence joins TRBV19 and TRBJ2-7; 11 bases match TRBD2. The CDR3 contains 15 residues. V trimming: 4 bases; J trimming: 3 bases; junction bases outside the gene matches: 5. The V gene's germline CDR1 is LNHDA and CDR2 SQIVND (reference sequence). In nucleotides, the CDR3 is TGTGCCAGTAGTACCAAGACTAGCGGGGACTACGAGCAGTACTTC. Protein product: CASSTKTSGDYEQYF.

The V gene is TRBV7-2, the J gene TRBJ2-3; D uncertain. In germline, CDR1 is SGHTA, CDR2 FQGNSA. V lost 8 bases and J lost 0, with 15 bases in between. CDR3 length: 15 amino acids. The CDR3 spells CASPRSQSSTDTQYF. In DNA, the CDR3 is TGTGCCAGCCCCAGATCCCAGTCTAGCACAGATACGCAGTATTTT.

The chain couples TRBV10-1 to TRBJ2-7, with 8 bases aligning to TRBD1. The V and J ends lost 5 bases and 2 bases, in that order; junction bases with no gene match: 5. Germline V gives CDR1 WNHNN, CDR2 SYGVQD (reference sequence). The CDR3 runs 14 residues. The CDR3 DNA reads TGCGCCAGCAGTTCCGGGACAGGAGCCTACGAGCAGTACTTC. Translated: CASSSGTGAYEQYF.

The chain carries TRBV5-4 and TRBJ2-7; D is perhaps TRBD1 (5 bases). The V gene lost 3 bases and the J gene lost 2 bases, with 9 bases spanning the gap. The germline V gene encodes CDR1 SGHNT and CDR2 YYREEE (reference sequence). The CDR3 is 13 amino acids. The CDR3 DNA is TGTGCCAGCAGCTCAGGGTTTACCTACGAGCAGTACTTC. This translates into CASSSGFTYEQYF.

The gene calls are TRBV20-1 and TRBJ1-2; a weak D match, TRBD1 (5 bases). The CDR3 sequence is 10 residues long. Per germline, CDR1 DFQATT and CDR2 SNEGSKA (reference sequence). With 0 bases removed from V and 13 bases from J, the gap between germline ends came to 9 bases. CDR3 protein: CSARDKTGTF. In DNA, the CDR3 is TGCAGTGCTAGAGATAAAACAGGCACCTTC.

This chain connects TRBV6-5 to TRBJ2-3; D not certain. Germline CDR1 reads MNHEY; CDR2 reads SVGAGI. The CDR3 runs to 14 residues. V gave up 2 bases and J gave up 2 bases, with 8 bases separating them. The CDR3 loop is CASSYLRHTDTQYF. CDR3 in DNA: TGTGCCAGCAGTTACCTCAGACACACAGATACGCAGTATTTT.

Concerning this clone itself: Other DNA sequences within the sample encode an identical CDR3. This chain uses TRBV12-3 or TRBV12-4 with TRBJ2-3; no clear D gene. Between the trimmed V and J ends, which lost 3 bases and 1 base, there was a span of 5 bases. CDR3 length equals 13 residues. The CDR3 loop is CASSFGGTDTQYF. The CDR3, as DNA: TGTGCCAGCAGTTTCGGAGGCACAGATACGCAGTATTTT.

The chain combines TRBV10-3 with TRBJ2-7, with D maybe TRBD1 (5 bases). With 1 base removed from V and 6 bases from J, the gap between germline ends came to 19 bases. The V gene's germline CDR1 is ENHRY and CDR2 SYGVKD. The CDR3 covers 16 residues. The CDR3 nucleotides read TGTGCCATCAGTGAGTGGTCCGTGACCAGGGTTTCCGAGCAGTACTTC. Its protein product is CAISEWSVTRVSEQYF.

The chain is built from TRBV6-6 and TRBJ2-7, with 7 bases fitting TRBD1. Germline V lookup: CDR1 MNHNY, CDR2 SVGAGI (reference sequence). The trim removed 8 bases at V and 4 bases at J, leaving 11 bases unmatched. This CDR3 region has 14 residues. The CDR3 here is CASGPGQGVYEQYF. CDR3 in DNA: TGTGCCAGCGGCCCCGGGCAGGGGGTATACGAGCAGTACTTC.